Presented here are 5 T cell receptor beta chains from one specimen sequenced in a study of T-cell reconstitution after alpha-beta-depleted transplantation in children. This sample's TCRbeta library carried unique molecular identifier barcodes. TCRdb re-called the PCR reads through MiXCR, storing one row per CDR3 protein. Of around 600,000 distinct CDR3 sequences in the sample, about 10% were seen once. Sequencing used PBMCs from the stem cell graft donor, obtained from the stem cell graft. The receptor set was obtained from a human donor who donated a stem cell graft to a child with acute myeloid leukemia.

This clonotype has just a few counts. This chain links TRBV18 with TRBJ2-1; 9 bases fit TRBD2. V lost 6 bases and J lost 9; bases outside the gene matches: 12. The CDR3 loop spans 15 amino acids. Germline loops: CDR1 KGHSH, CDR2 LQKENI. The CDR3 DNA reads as TGTGCCAGCTCCCAGAAAGCGGGAGGCGGGAGTGAGCAGTTCTTC. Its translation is CASSQKAGGGSEQFF.

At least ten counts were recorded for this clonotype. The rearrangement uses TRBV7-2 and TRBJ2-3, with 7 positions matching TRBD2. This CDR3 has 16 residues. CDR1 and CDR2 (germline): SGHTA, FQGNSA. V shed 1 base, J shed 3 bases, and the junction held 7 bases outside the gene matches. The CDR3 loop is CASSLVGGRGTDTQYF. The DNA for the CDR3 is TGTGCCAGCAGCTTAGTAGGCGGGAGAGGGACAGATACGCAGTATTTT.

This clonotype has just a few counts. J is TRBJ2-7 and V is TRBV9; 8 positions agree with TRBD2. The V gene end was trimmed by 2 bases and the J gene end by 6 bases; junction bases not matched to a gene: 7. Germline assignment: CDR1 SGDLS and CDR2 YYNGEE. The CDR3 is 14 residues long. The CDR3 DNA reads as TGTGCCAGCAGCGTGGCAGCGGGAGTGGCCGAGCAGTACTTC. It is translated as CASSVAAGVAEQYF.

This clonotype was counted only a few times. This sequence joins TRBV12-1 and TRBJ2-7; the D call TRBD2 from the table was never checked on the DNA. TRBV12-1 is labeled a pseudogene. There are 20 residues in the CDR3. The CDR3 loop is CASSFGKGGLAVFRRLSGYF. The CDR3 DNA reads TGTGCCAGCAGCTTTGGAAAGGGGGGGCTAGCGGTCTTCCGGCGTCTGAGCGGGTACTTC.

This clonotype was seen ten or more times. CDR3 region: CASSQNPTDSGNTIYF. The CDR3 bases are TGTGCCAGCAGTCAGAACCCGACGGACTCTGGAAACACCATATATTTT. This chain joins TRBV12-3 or TRBV12-4 and TRBJ1-3; no clear D gene. This CDR3 is 16 amino acids long. V gave up 5 bases and J gave up 0 bases, with 14 bases separating them.